A single sample is the source of the 16 T cell receptor beta chains below, sequenced in a study of shared clonotypes between healthy human individuals. Profiling relied on immunoSEQ multiplex PCR, and the TCRdb table lists in-frame clones only, not all of them. The repertoire holds a few hundred thousand clones, with about 97% as singletons. Specimen: naive CD4+ T cells sorted from blood. Subset described: CD45RA+ positively selected. Receptors were obtained from a woman under 40 in good health.

The V and J genes are TRBV18 and TRBJ1-4; D not resolved. Germline V lookup: CDR1 KGHSH, CDR2 LQKENI. Trimming pared 1 base from V and 5 bases from J, leaving 17 bases between. CDR3 size: 17 residues. The DNA of the CDR3 is TGTGCCAGCTCACCACTCAGTATCGGGGTATCGAATGAAAAACTGTTTTTT. Translation: CASSPLSIGVSNEKLFF.

This rearrangement joins TRBV18 to TRBJ1-2; 7 nucleotides match TRBD1. The germline CDR1 and CDR2 sequences are KGHSH and LQKENI. This CDR3 contains 16 residues. Trimming removed 8 bases from V and 3 bases from J; junction bases left unmatched: 15. The CDR3 here is CASPGGGSRDDYGYTF. In DNA form, the CDR3 reads TGTGCCAGCCCGGGAGGGGGCAGCAGGGATGACTATGGCTACACCTTC.

J is TRBJ1-5 and V is TRBV2, with D maybe TRBD1 (5 bases). The CDR3 consists of 16 residues. The germline V gene encodes CDR1 SNHLY and CDR2 FYNNEI. V lost 5 bases and J lost 1, with 15 bases in between. CDR3 region: CASSPGGIRSNQPQHF. The CDR3 bases are TGTGCCAGCAGTCCGGGGGGAATTCGCAGCAATCAGCCCCAGCATTTT.

The chain couples TRBV10-3 to TRBJ1-1; weak D call: TRBD1 (5 bases). This CDR3 contains 16 residues. Germline lookup yields CDR1 ENHRY and CDR2 SYGVKD. V shed 3 bases and J shed 0 bases, with 14 bases lying between them. The CDR3 loop reads CAISDRGRGMNTEAFF. The CDR3 nucleotides read TGTGCCATCAGTGACCGAGGGCGGGGGATGAACACTGAAGCTTTCTTT.

The V call is TRBV7-9, the J call TRBJ2-5; 13 bases fit TRBD2. V was pared by 5 bases and J by 5 bases, with 5 bases of the junction left unmatched. The germline V gene encodes CDR1 SEHNR and CDR2 FQNEAQ (reference sequence). The length of the CDR3 is 15 residues. In DNA form, the CDR3 reads TGTGCCAGCAGCGAGGGGACTAGCGGGACCGAGACCCAGTACTTC. Translation gives CASSEGTSGTETQYF.

This chain links TRBV28 with TRBJ1-2; D is perhaps TRBD1 (6 bases). There are 13 residues in the CDR3. V shed 10 bases and J shed 7 bases, with 19 bases lying between them. Germline V gene lookup returns CDR1 MDHEN and CDR2 SYDVKM. The CDR3 protein is CATRRGRGSGYTF. DNA for the CDR3: TGTGCCACGAGGAGGGGGAGGGGGTCTGGCTACACCTTC.

The J gene is TRBJ1-6, the V gene TRBV11-3, with a tentative D call TRBD1 (5 bases). This CDR3 spans 15 amino acids. Trimming stripped 8 bases from V and 7 bases from J, with 18 bases between. Germline-derived CDR1 and CDR2 are SGHNT and YENEEA. Here the CDR3 reads CASVPKRKGNSPLHF. For the CDR3, the DNA is TGTGCCAGCGTACCCAAACGAAAGGGGAATTCACCCCTCCACTTT.

V and J are TRBV10-1 and TRBJ2-7, with 7 positions matching TRBD1. The trim removed 4 bases at V and 5 bases at J, leaving 8 bases unmatched. The CDR3 runs to 14 residues. The germline CDR1 and CDR2 sequences are WNHNN and SYGVQD (reference sequence). The CDR3 here is CASSVSRGLNEQYF. DNA for the CDR3: TGCGCCAGCAGTGTCAGTAGGGGGCTAAACGAGCAGTACTTC.

The chain has TRBV9 and TRBJ1-6; 7 nucleotides agree with TRBD1. The CDR3 consists of 15 residues. Trimming cost V 2 bases and J 7 bases; bases outside gene matches: 6. CDR1 and CDR2 from the germline V gene are SGDLS and YYNGEE. CDR3 coding DNA: TGTGCCAGCAGCGTCCGCAGGGGGGAGAATTCACCCCTCCACTTT. Amino acid sequence: CASSVRRGENSPLHF.

This chain links TRBV6-5 with TRBJ1-4; TRBD1 aligns across 8 bases. Looked up from germline, CDR1 is MNHEY and CDR2 is SVGAGI. The CDR3 contains 13 residues. With V trimmed by 0 bases and J by 15 bases, 6 bases remained unmatched. The CDR3 loop is CASSYSRTGRLFF. The CDR3 DNA reads TGTGCCAGCAGTTACTCGAGGACAGGGAGGTTGTTTTTT.

The chain combines TRBV7-8 with TRBJ1-3, with D uncertain. The CDR3 consists of 15 residues. Germline-derived CDR1 and CDR2 are SGHVS and FQNEAQ. Trimming shortened V by 5 bases and J by 2 bases, and 13 bases separated the two germline ends. CDR3 protein: CASSPINFAGNTIYF. CDR3 in DNA: TGTGCCAGCAGCCCTATAAACTTCGCTGGAAACACCATATATTTT.

The chain combines TRBV7-6 with TRBJ1-1; 7 positions agree with TRBD1. This CDR3 has 16 amino acids. CDR1 and CDR2 from the germline V gene are SGHVS and FNYEAQ. The V segment lost 2 bases and the J segment 5 bases; nucleotides outside the gene matches: 11. The CDR3 reads CASSLLGDTGATEAFF. CDR3 DNA sequence: TGTGCCAGCAGCTTACTAGGGGATACAGGGGCTACTGAAGCTTTCTTT.

The chain employs TRBV19 and TRBJ2-7; 12 bases are shared with TRBD2. Trimming removed 4 bases from V and 4 bases from J; junction bases left unmatched: 5. The germline CDR1 and CDR2 sequences are LNHDA and SQIVND (reference sequence). The CDR3 covers 15 residues. The CDR3 sequence: CASSTGLAGLYEQYF. The CDR3 nucleotides are TGTGCCAGTAGTACAGGACTAGCGGGACTATACGAGCAGTACTTC.

The V and J genes are TRBV7-2 and TRBJ2-7, with D maybe TRBD2 (5 bases). V lost 5 bases and J lost 1, with 21 bases in between. The CDR3 runs to 17 residues. Germline V lookup: CDR1 SGHTA, CDR2 FQGNSA. In nucleotides, the CDR3 is TGTGCCAGCAGCCCTTCGGATCCTAGCTTGAGGTCCTACGAGCAGTACTTC. It yields the protein CASSPSDPSLRSYEQYF.

This clone has just one count. This rearrangement joins TRBV6-1 to TRBJ1-2, with D possibly matching TRBD1 (6 bases). Germline assignment: CDR1 MNHNS and CDR2 SASEGT. Deletions cut 2 bases from V and 5 bases from J, with 12 bases between. The CDR3 totals 14 residues. The CDR3 DNA reads TGTGCCAGCAGTGAAAGGGGGACGTCATATGGCTACACCTTC. Translating gives CASSERGTSYGYTF.

This chain uses TRBV28 with TRBJ2-7; D is possibly TRBD1 or TRBD2 (5 bases each). V lost 7 bases, J lost 4 bases, and 20 bases lay in between. This CDR3 is 15 amino acids long. Germline V gene lookup returns CDR1 MDHEN and CDR2 SYDVKM. As DNA, the CDR3 is TGTGCCAGCACCCGCCCCGGGACGGTGATATACGAGCAGTACTTC. This codes for CASTRPGTVIYEQYF. Full variable domain (remainder filled in from reference TRBV28 and TRBJ2-7): DVKVTQSSRYLVKRTGEKVFLECVQDMDHENMFWYRQDPGLGLRLIYFSYDVKMKEKGDIPEGYSVSREKKERFSLILESASTNQTSMYLCASTRPGTVIYEQYFGPGTRLTVT.